Sequencing of this T cell receptor (beta chain) was carried out in a study of OX40 agonist ivuxolimab in advanced cancers. Study-level points and caveats: On average, a greater number of expanded clones characterised CD8+ T cells relative to CD4+.

Note on this clone: Its antigen is unidentified.

The table came from immunoSEQ multiplex PCR; TCRdb's copy has only in-frame clones and leaves some out. The table has 20,000 or so clones, 82% seen once. The source material was CD4+ or CD8+ T cells sorted from blood, sampled in a trial of the OX40 agonist ivuxolimab. The TCR sequence derives from an adult with an advanced solid tumor such as melanoma, head and neck, liver or kidney cancer.

CDR3 residues: CASSVGGTQPQHF. The CDR3 nucleotides read TGTGCCAGCAGCGTAGGGGGAACTCAGCCCCAGCATTTT. The rearrangement links TRBV9 to TRBJ1-5; no reliable D call. From germline, CDR1 is SGDLS and CDR2 YYNGEE. The CDR3 consists of 13 residues. Trimming removed 0 bases from V and 6 bases from J, with 7 bases in between. The whole variable domain, filled in from reference TRBV9 and TRBJ1-5, reads DSGVTQTPKHLITATGQRVTLRCSPRSGDLSVYWYQQSLDQGLQFLIQYYNGEERAKGNILERFSAQQFPDLHSELNLSSLELGDSALYFCASSVGGTQPQHFGDGTRLSIL.